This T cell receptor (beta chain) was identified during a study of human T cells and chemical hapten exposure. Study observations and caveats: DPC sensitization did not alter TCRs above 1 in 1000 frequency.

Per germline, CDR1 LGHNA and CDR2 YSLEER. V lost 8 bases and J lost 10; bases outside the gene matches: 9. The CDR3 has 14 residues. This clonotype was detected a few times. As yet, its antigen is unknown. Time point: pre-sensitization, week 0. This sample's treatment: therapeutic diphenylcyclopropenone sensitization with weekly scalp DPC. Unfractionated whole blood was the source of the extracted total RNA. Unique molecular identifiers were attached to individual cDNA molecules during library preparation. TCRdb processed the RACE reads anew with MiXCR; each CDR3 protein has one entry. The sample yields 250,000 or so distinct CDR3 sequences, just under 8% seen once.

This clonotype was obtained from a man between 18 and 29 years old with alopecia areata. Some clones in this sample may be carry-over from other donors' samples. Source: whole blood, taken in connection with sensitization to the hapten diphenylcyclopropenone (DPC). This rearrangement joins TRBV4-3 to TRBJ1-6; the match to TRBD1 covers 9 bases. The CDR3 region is CASHNRGQGSPLHF. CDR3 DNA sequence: TGCGCCAGCCATAACAGGGGGCAAGGATCACCCCTCCACTTT.